Shown below are 32 T cell receptor beta chains from a single sample sequenced in a study of CD8+CD57+ T cells in acquired aplastic anemia. Genomic DNA acted as the template from which TCR beta VDJ combination and CDR3 sequence profiling were carried out. TCRdb called the reads again in MiXCR, with one record for every CDR3 protein. The data contain about 100,000 distinct CDR3 sequences, roughly 51% of them singletons. The source material was sorted CD4+, CD8+, or CD8+CD57+ T cells (not recorded which) from PBMCs. Every receptor here comes from a human donor in good health, serving as a control.

In the case of this clonotype: An end of the junction does not agree with germline; a read error may underlie this. The chain recombines TRBV24-1 with TRBJ1-2; D gene unclear. Germline V gene sequence: CDR1 KGHDR, CDR2 SFDVKD. The CDR3 extends over 13 amino acids. CDR3 sequence reads: CVTSDFGFYGYTF. CDR3 coding DNA: TGTGTCACCAGTGATTTTGGCTTCTATGGCTACACCTTC.

This clonotype occurred a few times. The chain joins TRBV29-1 to TRBJ1-1; possible D gene TRBD1, 5 bases. Germline lookup yields CDR1 SQVTM and CDR2 ANQGSEA. Trimming took off 3 bases at V and 11 bases at J, with 16 bases between the two ends. CDR3 length: 12 amino acids. The CDR3 region has the DNA TGCAGCGTTGAGTTCGGGGGAAGTTGGGCTTTCTTT. Its protein is CSVEFGGSWAFF.

The table lists this clonotype with many counts. This rearrangement joins TRBV5-1 to TRBJ1-1; D gene uncertain. CDR1 and CDR2 from the germline V gene are SGHRS and YFSETQ. Trimming cost V 4 bases and J 1 base, with 2 bases left between them. The CDR3 has 11 residues. CDR3 bases: TGCGCCAGCAGCGCGAACACTGAAGCTTTCTTT. This sequence encodes CASSANTEAFF. Combining the CDR3 with reference TRBV5-1 and TRBJ1-1 gives the whole variable domain KAGVTQTPRYLIKTRGQQVTLSCSPISGHRSVSWYQQTPGQGLQFLFEYFSETQRNKGNFPGRFSGRQFSNSRSEMNVSTLELGDSALYLCASSANTEAFFGQGTRLTVV.

This clonotype was observed many times. A much larger clonotype is one base distant, so this may be a read error. The chain has TRBV29-1 and TRBJ2-6; tentatively, D is TRBD1 (5 bases). CDR1 and CDR2 from the germline V gene are SQVTM and ANQGSEA. The CDR3 totals 13 residues. The CDR3 region is CSVRWDGANVLAF. In nucleotides, the CDR3 is TGCAGCGTTCGATGGGATGGGGCCAACGTCCTGGCTTTC.

For this clonotype: A clone one base away is much larger, so this may be a read error. The V gene is TRBV2, the J gene TRBJ1-5; a possible D gene is TRBD1 (6 bases). The V gene lost 5 bases and the J gene lost 5 bases, with 13 bases spanning the gap. Per germline, CDR1 SNHLY and CDR2 FYNNEI. The CDR3 loop spans 14 amino acids. CDR3 sequence reads: CASSSGVGDQPQHF. CDR3 bases: TGTGCCAGCAGTTCAGGGGTTGGCGATCAGCCCCAGCATTTT.

V usage is TRBV10-1 and J usage is TRBJ2-3, with 10 positions matching TRBD1. CDR3 length: 15 residues. Germline V gives CDR1 WNHNN, CDR2 SYGVQD (reference sequence). The ends lost 2 bases at V and 6 bases at J; junction bases unmatched: 5. CDR3 sequence reads: CASSEAGQGPDTQYF. As DNA, the CDR3 is TGCGCCAGCAGTGAGGCGGGACAGGGGCCGGATACGCAGTATTTT.

This clonotype was seen at least ten times. The chain has TRBV4-3 and TRBJ2-7; the D gene could be TRBD1 or TRBD2 (5 bases each). V shed 3 bases and J shed 1 base, with 10 bases lying between them. This CDR3 contains 14 residues. The germline V gene encodes CDR1 LGHNA and CDR2 YSLEER. CDR3 nucleotide sequence: TGCGCCAGCAGCCAGGGGACCGATTCCTACGAGCAGTACTTC. Its translation: CASSQGTDSYEQYF.

A word on this clonotype: At one of its ends the junction is not consistent with the germline gene, which may arise from a read error. The CDR3 DNA follows: TGTGCCACCCGGACAGAGAGCAATCAGCCCCAGCATTTT. This translates into CATRTESNQPQHF. V gene TRBV10-2 combines with J gene TRBJ1-5; possible D gene TRBD1, 6 bases. The CDR3 spans 13 residues. The V gene's germline CDR1 is WSHSY and CDR2 SAAADI.

This clonotype has just a few counts. This sequence joins TRBV19 and TRBJ1-5, with D maybe TRBD1 (5 bases). The germline V and J ends were trimmed by 3 bases and 10 bases, with 10 bases remaining between them. The CDR3 runs to 12 residues. Per the germline V gene, CDR1 is LNHDA and CDR2 is SQIVND (reference sequence). The chain's CDR3 is CASSISGLPQHF. CDR3 DNA sequence: TGTGCCAGTAGTATCTCGGGGCTACCCCAGCATTTT.

This clonotype was picked up many times. The chain employs TRBV5-5 and TRBJ2-5; D perhaps matches TRBD1 (6 bases). Trimming shortened V by 5 bases and J by 4 bases, and 18 bases separated the two germline ends. The CDR3 contains 15 residues. Looked up from germline, CDR1 is SGHKS and CDR2 is YYEKEE (reference sequence). This CDR3 is CASSLGQSTGETQYF. As DNA, the CDR3 is TGTGCCAGCAGTCTAGGACAGTCCACGGGAGAGACCCAGTACTTC.

This clonotype was detected ten times or more. The chain is built from TRBV7-9 and TRBJ2-7, with no clear D. The V and J ends lost 2 bases and 0 bases respectively, with 2 bases between them. The CDR3 extends over 12 amino acids. From germline, CDR1 is SEHNR and CDR2 FQNEAQ (reference sequence). This CDR3 reads CASSLSSYEQYF. The DNA for the CDR3 is TGTGCCAGCAGCTTAAGCTCCTACGAGCAGTACTTC.

The chain combines TRBV10-1 with TRBJ2-7, with D perhaps matching TRBD1 or TRBD2 (5 bases each). The CDR3 loop spans 14 amino acids. The germline gives CDR1 WNHNN, CDR2 SYGVQD (reference sequence). Deletions cut 6 bases from V and 7 bases from J, with 19 bases between. The CDR3 here is CASSPGTDVLEQYF. Here the CDR3 DNA reads TGCGCCAGCAGCCCCGGGACCGATGTACTAGAGCAGTACTTC.

This clonotype was observed once. The chain has TRBV10-3 and TRBJ1-5; TRBD1 agrees at 9 bases. J gave up 7 bases and V 0 bases, and 10 bases lay outside the gene matches. This CDR3 has 17 residues. In germline, CDR1 is ENHRY, CDR2 SYGVKD. In DNA, the CDR3 is TGTGCCATCAGTGAGTCGGCGGGACAGGGTGTGCGCCAGCCCCAGCATTTT. This encodes CAISESAGQGVRQPQHF.

In DNA form, the CDR3 reads TGTGCCAGCAGTGGGGGGGGACAGGGCTCCTACGAGCAGTACTTC. The encoded protein is CASSGGGQGSYEQYF. The J gene is TRBJ2-7, the V gene TRBV25-1; TRBD1 matches at 9 bases. Germline V CDR1 and CDR2: MGHDK, SYGVNS. With 4 bases clipped from V and 0 bases from J, the junction kept 4 bases outside the gene matches. The CDR3 is made up of 15 amino acids.

The chain employs TRBV7-9 and TRBJ1-1; perhaps TRBD1 as D (6 bases). Per germline, CDR1 SEHNR and CDR2 FQNEAQ (reference sequence). This CDR3 comprises 11 residues. Here the CDR3 reads CVGGSNTEAFF. DNA of the CDR3: TGTGTAGGGGGGTCAAACACTGAAGCTTTCTTT.

The rearrangement uses TRBV2 and TRBJ2-7, with a possible D match to TRBD1 (7 bases). Trimming took 4 bases from V and 5 from J, leaving 18 bases between them. The CDR3 extends over 15 amino acids. CDR1 and CDR2 from the germline V gene are SNHLY and FYNNEI. The CDR3 region has the DNA TGTGCCAGCAGTGGCGGCAGGGGGGTCAAAAACGAGCAGTACTTC. Its translation is CASSGGRGVKNEQYF.

CDR3 amino acids: CASSPRLAGLSYEQYF. The CDR3 nucleotides read TGTGCCAGCAGCCCCCGTCTAGCGGGGTTATCCTACGAGCAGTACTTC. V and J are TRBV13 and TRBJ2-7, with 9 bases lining up with TRBD2. Germline CDR1 is PRHDT and CDR2 is FYEKMQ (reference sequence). The CDR3 spans 16 residues. Trimming removed 5 bases from V and 1 base from J; junction bases left unmatched: 9.

DNA for the CDR3: TGTGCCAGCAGTTTTATTGGAGATACGCAGTATTTT. This translates into CASSFIGDTQYF. The chain links TRBV27 to TRBJ2-3; no definite D call. Germline V gives CDR1 MNHEY, CDR2 SMNVEV (reference sequence). V lost 3 bases to trimming and J lost 5 bases, with 6 bases between them. The CDR3 covers 12 residues.

About this clonotype: A much bigger clone sits one base away, suggesting this may be a read error. The chain combines TRBV12-3 or TRBV12-4 with TRBJ1-5; no clear D gene. The CDR3 runs to 14 residues. In DNA form, the CDR3 reads TGTGCCAGCAGCCGCGGATATAGCAATCGGCCCCAGCATTTT. Amino acid sequence: CASSRGYSNRPQHF.

V gene TRBV7-9 combines with J gene TRBJ1-2, with 9 bases aligning to TRBD1. The germline V gene has CDR1 SEHNR and CDR2 FQNEAQ (reference sequence). The CDR3 length is 15 residues. Losses at the gene ends were 0 bases for V and 2 bases for J; bases not matched to a gene: 1. The CDR3 DNA follows: TGTGCCAGCAGCTTAGCAGGGACAGGGAACTATGGCTACACCTTC. It encodes CASSLAGTGNYGYTF.

The chain links TRBV24-1 to TRBJ1-1; D is unclear. V lost 4 bases and J lost 0, with 8 bases in between. The CDR3 is 14 amino acids. Germline V gene data show CDR1 as KGHDR and CDR2 as SFDVKD. The DNA of the CDR3 is TGTGCCACCAGTGACGGTGGGATGAACACTGAAGCTTTCTTT. This encodes CATSDGGMNTEAFF.

The genes are TRBV5-6 and TRBJ2-3, with 9 nucleotides matching TRBD1. With 3 bases clipped from V and 7 bases from J, the junction kept 9 bases outside the gene matches. The CDR3 sequence is 15 residues long. Germline V lookup: CDR1 SGHDT, CDR2 YYEEEE. CDR3 residues: CASSSGGQGTYTQYF. CDR3 DNA sequence: TGTGCCAGCAGCTCTGGGGGACAGGGAACGTATACGCAGTATTTT.

For this clonotype: The CDR3 does not close with the conserved phenylalanine or tryptophan, likely indicating a read error. It is unclear where the CDR3 begins or ends on the DNA, so no DNA is shown, and the CDR3 is as TCRdb lists it. The chain employs TRBV2 and TRBJ2-7. Per germline, CDR1 SNHLY and CDR2 FYNNEI. The CDR3 extends over 11 residues, inclusive of both ends. CDR3 protein: CASRDSKGPRL.

This clonotype was counted many times. This chain uses TRBV27 with TRBJ2-5, with D possibly called TRBD1 or TRBD2 (5 bases each). V lost 4 bases, J lost 7 bases, and 19 bases lay in between. This CDR3 is built from 15 residues. Germline CDR1 MNHEY, CDR2 SMNVEV (reference sequence). As DNA, the CDR3 is TGTGCCAGCAGTTCCCGGGACGGCAGCCCGGGGACCCAGTACTTC. This gives the protein CASSSRDGSPGTQYF.

This clonotype was detected a few times. As DNA, the CDR3 is TGTGCCAGCAGCCGACCGACGAGAGAGGACTACGAGCAGTACTTC. The encoded protein is CASSRPTREDYEQYF. The J gene is TRBJ2-7, the V gene TRBV7-7; D unresolved. The CDR3 length is 15 residues. In germline, CDR1 is SSHAT, CDR2 FNYEAQ (reference sequence). V lost 5 bases to trimming and J lost 3 bases, with 17 bases between them.

At least ten counts were recorded for this clonotype. CDR3 DNA sequence: TGTGCCAGCTCTCCGGGGAGCAATCAGCCCCAGCATTTT. It codes for CASSPGSNQPQHF. The chain links TRBV25-1 to TRBJ1-5, with no clear D. Germline CDR1 is MGHDK and CDR2 is SYGVNS. There are 13 residues in the CDR3. Trimming cost V 8 bases and J 1 base, with 9 bases left between them.

This rearrangement joins TRBV27 to TRBJ1-1, with a weak D call TRBD1 (5 bases). CDR3 size: 15 residues. V gave up 4 bases and J gave up 1 base, with 13 bases separating them. Germline values: CDR1 MNHEY, CDR2 SMNVEV (reference sequence). CDR3 DNA: TGTGCCAGCAGTTCGTGGGGCAGGGAGAACACTGAAGCTTTCTTT. This sequence encodes CASSSWGRENTEAFF.

This chain links TRBV20-1 with TRBJ1-5; 7 positions match TRBD1. V lost 7 bases, J lost 5 bases, and 5 bases stayed unmatched. The length of the CDR3 is 12 residues. Germline V gene sequence: CDR1 DFQATT, CDR2 SNEGSKA (reference sequence). The chain's CDR3 is CSGAGGDQPQHF. The CDR3 nucleotides are TGCAGTGGGGCAGGGGGGGATCAGCCCCAGCATTTT.

The chain has TRBV15 and TRBJ1-1; D is ambiguous. The CDR3 extends over 13 amino acids. Germline V gives CDR1 LNHNV, CDR2 YYDKDF (reference sequence). V lost 0 bases and J 7 bases, leaving 9 bases between the germline ends. The CDR3: CATSRDHGYEAFF. The CDR3 coding sequence is TGTGCCACCAGCAGAGATCACGGTTATGAAGCTTTCTTT.

This clonotype was recorded only once. Sequence at one end of the junction differs from germline and may be a read error. The chain employs TRBV4-2 and TRBJ2-5; a weak D match, TRBD2 (6 bases). This CDR3 is built from 16 residues. Per the germline V gene, CDR1 is LGHNA and CDR2 is YNFKEQ. The CDR3 DNA reads TGTGCCTGCAGCCCTTTGGCGGGGATCTACCGAGAGACCCAGTACTTC. Translation: CACSPLAGIYRETQYF.

The gene calls are TRBV2 and TRBJ1-1; D gene unclear. V dropped 5 bases and J dropped 0 bases, with 7 bases sitting between them. The CDR3 contains 13 residues. CDR1 SNHLY and CDR2 FYNNEI come from the germline V gene. The chain's CDR3 is CASSTRVNTEAFF. CDR3 DNA: TGTGCCAGCAGTACCCGGGTGAACACTGAAGCTTTCTTT.

The chain recombines TRBV19 with TRBJ2-7, with 7 nucleotides matching TRBD1. This CDR3 has 13 residues. From germline, CDR1 is LNHDA and CDR2 SQIVND (reference sequence). J lost 2 bases, V lost 6 bases, and 4 bases had no gene match. CDR3 in DNA: TGTGCCAGTAGCTCCGGGACAGCCTACGAGCAGTACTTC. Its protein is CASSSGTAYEQYF.